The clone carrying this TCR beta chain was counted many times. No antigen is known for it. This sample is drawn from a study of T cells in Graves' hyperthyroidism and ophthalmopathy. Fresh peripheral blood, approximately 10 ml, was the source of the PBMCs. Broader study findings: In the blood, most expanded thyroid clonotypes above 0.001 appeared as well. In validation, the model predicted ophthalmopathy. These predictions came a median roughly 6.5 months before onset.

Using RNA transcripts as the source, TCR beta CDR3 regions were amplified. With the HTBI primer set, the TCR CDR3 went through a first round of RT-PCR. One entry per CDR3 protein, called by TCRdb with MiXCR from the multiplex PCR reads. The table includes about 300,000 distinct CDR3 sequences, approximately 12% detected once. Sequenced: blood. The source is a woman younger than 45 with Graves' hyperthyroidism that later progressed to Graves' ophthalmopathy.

CDR3 in amino acids: CASSLAPSSYEQYF. The DNA for the CDR3 is TGTGCCAGCAGCTTAGCTCCGAGCTCCTACGAGCAGTACTTC. The chain recombines TRBV7-2 with TRBJ2-7; no reliable D call. V gave up 0 bases and J gave up 0 bases, with 6 bases separating them. This CDR3 spans 14 amino acids. Germline CDR1 is SGHTA and CDR2 is FQGNSA.